A selection of T cell receptor beta chains follows, all from one sample in a study of T-cell memory formation after mild COVID-19. TCRdb analysed the 5' RACE reads with MiXCR anew, one entry per CDR3 protein. Among 100,000 to 120,000 distinct CDR3 sequences listed, 15% to 20% were seen once. The sample comprised PBMCs or a T cell subset sorted from them (not recorded which). These receptor sequences come from a man between 18 and 35 years old who had mild COVID-19 (a few samples of this study predate the infection). Cell type and time point are not known. CDR3s include the opening cysteine and the closing phenylalanine or tryptophan. The D gene is left open where the match is weak. Only some rows state a clone size, as once, few, many or a class for expanded clones.

D,J,V,size,DNA,CDR3
TRBD2,TRBJ2-5,TRBV3-1,NA,TGTGCCAGCAGCCAAACCGGGACTAGCGGGGAGACCCAGTACTTC,CASSQTGTSGETQYF
TRBD1,TRBJ1-5,TRBV20-1,NA,TGCAGTGCTACCAGGGGACAGCAGCCCCAGCATTTT,CSATRGQQPQHF
TRBD1,TRBJ1-4,TRBV5-1,few,TGCGCCAGCAGCTTCTCCGGGACAGGGAATAATGAAAAACTGTTTTTT,CASSFSGTGNNEKLFF
TRBD1,TRBJ1-5,TRBV12-3/TRBV12-4,many,TGTGCCAGCAGAGCCGACAGGGTGGACGGACAGCCCCAGCATTTT,CASRADRVDGQPQHF
NA,TRBJ2-2,TRBV18,few,TGTGCCAGCTCACCCCGAGCGAACACCGGGGAGCTGTTTTTT,CASSPRANTGELFF
NA,TRBJ2-2,TRBV20-1,few,TGCAGTGCTAGCTGGGGCACCGGGGAGCTGTTTTTT,CSASWGTGELFF
NA,TRBJ1-2,TRBV6-5,few,TGTGCCAGCAGTTTCGGCAGGGTGGGTGGCTACACCTTC,CASSFGRVGGYTF
NA,TRBJ2-7,TRBV7-8,NA,TGTGCCAGCAGCTTAGCAAGGGACGGATACGAGCAGTACTTC,CASSLARDGYEQYF
NA,TRBJ2-1,TRBV5-1,NA,TGCGCCAGCAGCTTTTCGGGGGCCTACAATGAGCAGTTCTTC,CASSFSGAYNEQFF
TRBD2,TRBJ2-1,TRBV10-3,few,TGTGCCATCAGGGAAACTAGCGGGGGGAGCTCCTACAATGAGCAGTTCTTC,CAIRETSGGSSYNEQFF
TRBD2,TRBJ2-3,TRBV24-1,NA,TGTGCCACCAATGACCCGTTCGGGGGGGCGGATACGCAGTATTTT,CATNDPFGGADTQYF
NA,TRBJ2-2,TRBV7-9,few,TGTGCCAGCAGCTTAACTAGGGGAGACACCGGGGAGCTGTTTTTT,CASSLTRGDTGELFF
TRBD1,TRBJ2-2,TRBV15,NA,TGTGCCACCAGCAAGGGGGCCGGCCTGAACACCGGGGAGCTGTTTTTT,CATSKGAGLNTGELFF
TRBD1,TRBJ2-7,TRBV7-9,NA,TGTGCCAGCAGCCGGACAGGGGACGAGCAGTACTTC,CASSRTGDEQYF